This TCR beta chain derives from a study of blood T cells in healthy people across ages. A few counts support this clonotype. Combining a sample-barcoded 5' primer with a J-beta primer mix, a second PCR ran for about 7 to 12 cycles. TCRdb called the 5' RACE reads again in MiXCR, with one record for every CDR3 protein. The repertoire consists of 1,500,000 or so distinct CDR3 sequences, with 45% to 70% occurring once and the leading ten covering approximately 7%. Germline CDR1 reads MNHEY; CDR2 reads SVGAGI. V was cut by 3 bases and J by 3 bases, with 15 bases left in between. The CDR3 extends over 15 amino acids.

The V and J genes are TRBV6-5 and TRBJ2-7; perhaps TRBD2 as D (6 bases). Sequencing was performed on blood. This clonotype originated in a young man in good health. This CDR3 reads CASSYRGKRNYEQYF. CDR3 coding DNA: TGTGCCAGCAGTTATCGGGGGAAACGAAACTACGAGCAGTACTTC.